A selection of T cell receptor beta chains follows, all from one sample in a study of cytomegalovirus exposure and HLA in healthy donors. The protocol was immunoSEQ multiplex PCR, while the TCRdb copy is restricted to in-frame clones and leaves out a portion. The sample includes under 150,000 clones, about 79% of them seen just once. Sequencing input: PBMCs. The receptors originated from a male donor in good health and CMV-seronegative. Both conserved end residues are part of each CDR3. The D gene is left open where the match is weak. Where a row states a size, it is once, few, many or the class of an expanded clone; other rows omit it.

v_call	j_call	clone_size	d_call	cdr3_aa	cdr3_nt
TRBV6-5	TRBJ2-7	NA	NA	CASSPRGKLSYEQYF	TGTGCCAGCAGTCCCAGGGGCAAACTTTCCTACGAGCAGTACTTC
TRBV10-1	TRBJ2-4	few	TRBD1	CASRDRGWVENIQYF	TGCGCCAGCAGGGACAGGGGGTGGGTAGAAAACATTCAGTACTTC
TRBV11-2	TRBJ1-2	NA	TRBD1	CASSFGQGGDYGYTF	TGTGCCAGCAGCTTCGGACAGGGGGGCGACTATGGCTACACCTTC
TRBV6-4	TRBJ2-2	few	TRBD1	CASSDSTGAPAGELFF	TGTGCCAGCAGTGACTCAACAGGGGCGCCGGCCGGGGAGCTGTTTTTT
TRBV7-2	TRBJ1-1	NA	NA	CASSFLPPSEAFF	TGTGCCAGCAGCTTTCTCCCTCCCTCTGAAGCTTTCTTT
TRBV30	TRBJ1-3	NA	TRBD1	CAWSLSGQGKNTIYF	TGTGCCTGGAGCCTCTCAGGACAGGGCAAAAACACCATATATTTT
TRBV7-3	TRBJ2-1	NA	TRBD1	CASSVRDRGLGEQFF	TGTGCCAGCAGCGTCCGGGACAGGGGGCTGGGTGAGCAGTTCTTC
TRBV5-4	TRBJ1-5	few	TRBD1	CASSDRDLGNQPQHF	TGTGCCAGCAGCGACAGGGATCTCGGCAATCAGCCCCAGCATTTT
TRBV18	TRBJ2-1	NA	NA	CASSFPKVQGTYNEQFF	TGTGCCAGCTCATTCCCTAAGGTACAGGGAACTTACAATGAGCAGTTCTTC
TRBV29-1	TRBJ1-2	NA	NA	CSVERNRVNYGYTF	TGCAGCGTTGAAAGGAACAGGGTCAACTATGGCTACACCTTC
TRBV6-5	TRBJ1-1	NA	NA	CASTVDRMNTEAFF	TGTGCCAGCACCGTCGACAGGATGAACACTGAAGCTTTCTTT
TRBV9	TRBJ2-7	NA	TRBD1	CASSPRTGSDAGLPYEQYF	TGTGCCAGCAGCCCCCGGACAGGGAGCGACGCGGGACTGCCCTACGAGCAGTACTTC
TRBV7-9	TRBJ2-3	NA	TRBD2	CASSGVSGRAADTQYF	TGTGCCAGCAGCGGAGTTAGCGGGAGGGCCGCAGATACGCAGTATTTT
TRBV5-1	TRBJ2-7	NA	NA	CASSLYRDSYEQYF	TGCGCCAGCAGCTTGTACAGGGATTCCTACGAGCAGTACTTC
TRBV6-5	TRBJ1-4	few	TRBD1	CASRNQTGGGGKLFF	TGTGCCAGCAGAAACCAGACAGGGGGAGGGGGAAAACTGTTTTTT
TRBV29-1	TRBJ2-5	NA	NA	CTTDRTQETQYF	TGCACCACCGACAGGACCCAAGAGACCCAGTACTTC
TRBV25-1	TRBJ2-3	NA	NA	CASSAFSGTTDTQYF	TGTGCCAGCAGTGCCTTTAGCGGAACCACAGATACGCAGTATTTT
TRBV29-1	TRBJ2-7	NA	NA	CSARQSSYEQYF	TGCAGCGCCCGACAGAGCTCCTACGAGCAGTACTTC
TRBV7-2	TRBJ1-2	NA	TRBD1	CASTQQGAIGGYTF	TGTGCCAGCACCCAACAGGGGGCTATAGGTGGCTACACCTTC
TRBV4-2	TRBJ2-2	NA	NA	CASSQASRHTGELFF	TGTGCCAGCAGCCAAGCTTCGCGCCACACCGGGGAGCTGTTTTTT
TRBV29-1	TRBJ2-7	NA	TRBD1	CSVPSRTGGEQYF	TGCAGCGTCCCAAGCCGGACAGGGGGCGAGCAGTACTTC
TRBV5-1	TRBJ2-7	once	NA	CASSRQGSGATYEQYF	TGCGCCAGCAGCCGACAGGGGAGCGGGGCAACCTACGAGCAGTACTTC
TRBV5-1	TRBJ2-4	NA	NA	CASSLSGTKNIQYF	TGCGCCAGCAGCTTATCCGGGACCAAAAACATTCAGTACTTC
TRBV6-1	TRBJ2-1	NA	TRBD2	CASSELLLAGNEQFF	TGTGCCAGCAGTGAACTTTTACTAGCGGGAAATGAGCAGTTCTTC
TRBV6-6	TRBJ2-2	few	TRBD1	CASSYRTGGELFF	TGTGCCAGCAGTTATCGGACAGGCGGGGAGCTGTTTTTT
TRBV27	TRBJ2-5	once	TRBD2	CASSLSSGRGGETQYF	TGTGCCAGCAGTCTGTCTAGCGGGAGAGGTGGAGAGACCCAGTACTTC
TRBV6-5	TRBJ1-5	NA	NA	CASSSGEVGNQPQHF	TGTGCCAGCAGTTCCGGGGAGGTCGGAAATCAGCCCCAGCATTTT
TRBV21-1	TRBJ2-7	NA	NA	CASFEDRDYEQYF	TGTGCCAGCTTTGAGGACAGGGACTACGAGCAGTACTTC
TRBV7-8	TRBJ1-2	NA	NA	CASRAGTLYGYTF	TGTGCCAGCAGGGCCGGGACTCTCTATGGCTACACCTTC
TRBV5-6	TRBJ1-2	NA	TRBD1	CASRPQGTLSHGYTF	TGTGCCAGCAGACCACAGGGGACGTTAAGCCATGGCTACACCTTC
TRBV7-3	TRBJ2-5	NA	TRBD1	CASSEDRGEGTQYF	TGTGCCAGCAGCGAGGACAGGGGGGAAGGGACCCAGTACTTC
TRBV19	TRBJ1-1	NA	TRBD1	CASSLQGAGGNTEAFF	TGTGCCAGTAGTTTACAGGGGGCTGGCGGGAACACTGAAGCTTTCTTT